The rows below give T cell receptor beta chains drawn from one sample of a study of T cells in Graves' hyperthyroidism and ophthalmopathy. TCRdb recomputed calls from the multiplex PCR reads with MiXCR, one row per CDR3 protein. The sample contains hundreds of thousands of distinct CDR3 sequences, roughly 46% of which appear only once. The sequenced sample consisted of peripheral blood or thyroid tissue (not recorded which). These receptors all stem from a woman aged 18-29 years with Graves' hyperthyroidism. Each CDR3 is given with its conserved first and last residue. A D gene is named only where the DNA matches it firmly. Size is omitted from some rows. Given values are once, few, many or a class for expanded clones.

cdr3_aa,cdr3_nt,v_call,d_call,j_call,clone_size
CASSLGAGVDNQPQHF,TGTGCCAGCAGCTTAGGGGCAGGGGTCGACAATCAGCCCCAGCATTTT,TRBV7-8,-,TRBJ1-5,-
CASSRDPSTGVLYEQYF,TGCGCCAGCAGCCGAGACCCGTCGACAGGGGTTCTTTACGAGCAGTACTTC,TRBV7-9,TRBD1,TRBJ2-7,-
CASAGLGYGYTF,TGTGCCAGCGCCGGACTCGGCTATGGCTACACCTTC,TRBV9,-,TRBJ1-2,-
CASSQTQGNQPQHF,TGCGCCAGCAGCCAGACACAGGGCAATCAGCCCCAGCATTTT,TRBV11-2,-,TRBJ1-5,-
CASKYDYEQYF,TGTGCCAGCAAATATGACTACGAGCAGTACTTC,TRBV10-3,-,TRBJ2-7,few
CASREGFRVAARNTIYF,TGTGCCAGCAGAGAAGGATTTAGGGTGGCAGCCCGAAACACCATATATTTT,TRBV7-9,-,TRBJ1-3,-
CASSLMPGQYYGYTF,TGTGCCAGCAGTTTAATGCCCGGACAGTACTATGGCTACACCTTC,TRBV12-3/TRBV12-4,-,TRBJ1-2,-
CASQDAGYGYTF,TGTGCCAGCCAAGATGCAGGCTATGGCTACACCTTC,TRBV2,-,TRBJ1-2,-
CATSDSGVYGYTF,TGTGCCACCAGTGATTCAGGGGTCTATGGCTACACCTTC,TRBV24-1,-,TRBJ1-2,many
CASSSFDSPLHF,TGTGCCAGCAGCTCGTTTGATTCACCCCTCCACTTT,TRBV7-9,-,TRBJ1-6,few
CASSFYICSAGRGSRETQYF,-,TRBV7-2,-,TRBJ2-5,-
CASNRVAGVSETQYF,TGTGCCAGCAATCGCGTGGCGGGAGTCTCGGAGACCCAGTACTTC,TRBV12-3/TRBV12-4,TRBD2,TRBJ2-5,few
CASSVNAGWAYGYTF,TGTGCCAGCAGCGTTAACGCAGGGTGGGCCTATGGCTACACCTTC,TRBV25-1,-,TRBJ1-2,many
CASGGVMNTEAFF,TGTGCCAGCGGCGGGGTCATGAACACTGAAGCTTTCTTT,TRBV6-6,-,TRBJ1-1,few
CATSRDKGERPQHF,TGTGCCACCAGCAGAGATAAGGGGGAACGACCCCAGCATTTT,TRBV15,-,TRBJ1-5,many
CASREKKTGGYEQYF,TGTGCCAGCAGGGAAAAAAAGACAGGGGGCTACGAGCAGTACTTC,TRBV7-9,TRBD1,TRBJ2-7,-
CASSLPANYGYTF,TGTGCCAGCAGCTTACCAGCTAACTATGGCTACACCTTC,TRBV7-2,-,TRBJ1-2,many
CATSVGPSPLHF,TGTGCCACAAGTGTGGGGCCTTCACCCCTCCACTTT,TRBV27,-,TRBJ1-6,few
CASSLAQGSGELFF,TGCGCCAGCAGCTTGGCACAGGGGAGCGGGGAGCTGTTTTTT,TRBV5-1,TRBD1,TRBJ2-2,few
CASSLQGGGFEAFF,TGTGCCAGCAGCCTTCAGGGGGGGGGTTTTGAAGCTTTCTTT,TRBV7-3,TRBD1,TRBJ1-1,few
CASLGWAEANYGYTF,TGTGCCAGCCTCGGATGGGCGGAAGCTAACTATGGCTACACCTTC,TRBV2,-,TRBJ1-2,many
CASSFSSQPQHF,TGTGCCAGCAGTTTCAGCAGTCAGCCCCAGCATTTT,TRBV12-3/TRBV12-4,-,TRBJ1-5,-